This paragraph reports one TCR beta chain. Only one count was recorded for this clonotype. Its antigen is still unknown. Base-call qualities are not available, and no considerably larger clone is one nucleotide away. Just one read gives weak support. This record belongs to a study of T-cell reconstitution after alpha-beta-depleted transplantation in children (dated by TCRdb to the mid-2010s). Concerning the study at large: The study quantitatively tracked T-cell immune reconstitution after TCRalphabeta/CD19-depleted allogeneic hematopoietic cell transplantation in children using TCR repertoire profiling. Results and caveats for the whole study, not just this receptor: The apparently early alphabetaT-cell count recovery about two months after transplant was reportedly dependent on only several hundred rapidly expanded clones derived from non-depleted graft cells. Over subsequent months, a decline in hyperexpanded clone frequencies was noted, and after one year, T-cell counts and TCRbeta diversity were mostly ascribed to newly produced T cells. In some patients, the high TCRbeta diversity seen at day 60 was put down to recipient T cells and intrathymic progenitors that had survived conditioning.

Reading the label with the study, this specimen's treatment or condition is: allogeneic hematopoietic cell transplantation with graft depleted of TCRalphabeta T cells and CD19 B cells. TCRalphabeta/CD19-depleted allogeneic hematopoietic cell grafts were given to the transplant recipients, all of whom were children. Library preparation employed PCR. TCRdb shows the sequencer as Illumina HiSeq 2500. TCR libraries were prepared with molecular barcoding, using unique molecular identifiers to normalize TCRbeta repertoire quantification. The public reads were reprocessed in TCRdb via fastp at Q25 and MiXCR, keeping in-frame beta chains. Here each entry gathers all rows of one CDR3 protein and keeps the most common genes and DNA. This sample has about 47,000 distinct CDR3 sequences in its table, and around 53% of those were observed once. The top ten clones comprise approximately 38% of the sample. This TCR was recovered from a boy younger than two with SCID, due to receive a stem cell transplant. The sample here was peripheral blood, taken before TCRalphabeta/CD19-depleted stem cell transplant.

The DNA reads TGCAGTGCTCTTAAGGGGGACTACGAGCAGTACTTC. It translates as CSALKGDYEQYF. The rearranged chain carries TRBV20-1 and TRBJ2-7; a weak D assignment points to TRBD1 (6 bases agree). CDR1 is given as DFQATT and CDR2 as SNEGSKA, both from the germline V gene (reference sequence). From the cysteine up to the phenylalanine, the CDR3 has a length of 12 residues. The kept DNA is CDR3 alone, 36 bases in frame from the first base. Trimming costs V 5 bases and J 3 bases, and their ends lie 11 bases apart.